The rows below give T cell receptor beta chains drawn from one sample of a study of graft-versus-host responses after intestinal transplantation. The method was immunoSEQ multiplex PCR; TCRdb's version includes in-frame clones alone and lacks a portion of them. The data contain nearly 90,000 clones, about four fifths of them singletons. No cognate antigen is known for these TCRs. The sequencing used unstimulated CD8+ T cells sorted from spleen or lymph node cells, collected before intestinal transplant. The receptor set was obtained from a human donor who received an intestinal transplant. Both conserved end residues are part of each CDR3. Each record gives: D gene, clone size, J gene, V gene, CDR3 DNA, CDR3 protein. A D gene is named only where the DNA matches it firmly. Clone size is given for some rows only: seen once, a few or many times, or a class if the clone is expanded.

>-|-|TRBJ1-5|TRBV7-6
TGTGCCAGCAGCTACGGCTACAATCAGCCCCAGCATTTT
CASSYGYNQPQHF
>-|-|TRBJ2-1|TRBV5-8
TGTGCCAGCAGTGTAATGGGGATCCCCTACAATGAGCAGTTCTTC
CASSVMGIPYNEQFF
>-|-|TRBJ2-2|TRBV9
TGTGCCAGCAGCGTCGAGGGGTCGGACACCGGGGAGCTGTTTTTT
CASSVEGSDTGELFF
>-|-|TRBJ2-7|TRBV11-3
TGTGCCAGCAGCTTAGATCGCCCCTACGAGCAGTACTTC
CASSLDRPYEQYF
>TRBD2|once|TRBJ2-7|TRBV6-6
TGTGCCAGCAGTTACCCGCAGACTAGCGGCTACGAGCAGTACTTC
CASSYPQTSGYEQYF
>TRBD2|-|TRBJ2-7|TRBV7-2
TGTGCCAGCAGCGCCCCGGTGGCGGGGGCCTACGAGCAGTACTTC
CASSAPVAGAYEQYF
>-|-|TRBJ2-1|TRBV11-2
TGTGCCAGCAGCTTAAACTGGGGGCAGTACAATGAGCAGTTCTTC
CASSLNWGQYNEQFF
>-|-|TRBJ1-2|TRBV7-6
TGTGCCAGCAGTCCGATCGGGCAGGCTCGATCCTCAGCTAACTATGGCTACACCTTC
CASSPIGQARSSANYGYTF
>-|-|TRBJ1-1|TRBV4-1
TGCGCCAGCAGCACGACAGTTCAGAACACTGAAGCTTTCTTT
CASSTTVQNTEAFF
>-|-|TRBJ2-5|TRBV7-9
TGTGCCAGCAGCTTAGAGGCGTGGGACCCGGAAGGGCAAGAGACCCAGTACTTC
CASSLEAWDPEGQETQYF
>TRBD2|-|TRBJ2-5|TRBV5-6
TGTGCCAGCAGCGAAGGACTACTAGCGGGAAGGGAGACCCAGTACTTC
CASSEGLLAGRETQYF
>-|-|TRBJ1-3|TRBV4-1
TGCGCCAGCAGCCAAGTTTTCGGACGGAACTTCCCCTCTGGAAACACCATATATTTT
CASSQVFGRNFPSGNTIYF
>TRBD2|-|TRBJ2-5|TRBV28
TGTGCCAGCAGTTTAGTCCCTACGGGGGGGGAGACCCAGTACTTC
CASSLVPTGGETQYF
>-|-|TRBJ2-2|TRBV4-2
TGTGCCAGCAGCCTCGAAGGCGGGGAGCTGTTTTTT
CASSLEGGELFF
>-|-|TRBJ1-1|TRBV5-1
TGCGCCAGCAGCTTGGAGGGGAACACTGAAGCTTTCTTT
CASSLEGNTEAFF
>TRBD2|-|TRBJ2-5|TRBV4-2
TGTGCCAGCAGCCAAGGTGGGGGTAGCGGGTACGGAGAGACCCAGTACTTC
CASSQGGGSGYGETQYF
>-|-|TRBJ1-5|TRBV5-6
TGTGCCAGCAGCTTTTATAATAGCAATCAGCCCCAGCATTTT
CASSFYNSNQPQHF
>TRBD2|-|TRBJ2-5|TRBV5-4
TGTGCCAGCAGCTCCGGACTAGCGGGGGGGTTAGAGACCCAGTACTTC
CASSSGLAGGLETQYF
>-|-|TRBJ2-7|TRBV27
TGTGCCAGCAGTTTACTGCCCTCCTACGAGCAGTACTTC
CASSLLPSYEQYF
>-|-|TRBJ1-4|TRBV15
TGTGCCACCAGCAGCGGAGGGCATAAAAGCGGGGAAAAACTGTTTTTT
CATSSGGHKSGEKLFF
>-|-|TRBJ2-7|TRBV27
TGTGCCAGCAGCTCGGGTTCAACCTACGAGCAGTACTTC
CASSSGSTYEQYF
>TRBD1|-|TRBJ2-2|TRBV7-2
TGTGCCAGCAGCTTAATTGGGACAGGGGGCGTACGGAACACCGGGGAGCTGTTTTTT
CASSLIGTGGVRNTGELFF
>-|-|TRBJ1-2|TRBV6-1
TGTGCCAGCCGACTGAGGGACTATGGCTACACCTTC
CASRLRDYGYTF
>TRBD2|-|TRBJ2-1|TRBV29-1
TGCAGCGGACGACGGGGCCACTTTAGCGGGAGGGTCAATGAGCAGTTCTTC
CSGRRGHFSGRVNEQFF
>-|-|TRBJ2-7|TRBV5-4
TGTGCCAGCAGCTTAGACTACGAGCAGTACTTC
CASSLDYEQYF
>-|-|TRBJ2-1|TRBV9
TGTGCCAGCAGCGTAGAGGGTTTCAATGAGCAGTTCTTC
CASSVEGFNEQFF
>-|-|TRBJ1-5|TRBV15
TGTGCCACTCAGGCAGGTTTCAATCAGCCCCAGCATTTT
CATQAGFNQPQHF
>TRBD1|-|TRBJ2-3|TRBV29-1
TGCAGCGCATTCCCTACAGGGGGCGTTCGAACAGATACGCAGTATTTT
CSAFPTGGVRTDTQYF
>TRBD1|-|TRBJ1-2|TRBV7-9
TGTGCCAGCACCATAACAGGGGTAGATGGCTACACCTTC
CASTITGVDGYTF
>-|-|TRBJ2-3|TRBV14
TGTGCCAGCAGCTTCACTGGTGGGACAGATACGCAGTATTTT
CASSFTGGTDTQYF
>-|-|TRBJ2-2|TRBV5-6
TGTGCCAGCACCTACGGGGGGAACACCGGGGAGCTGTTTTTT
CASTYGGNTGELFF
>-|-|TRBJ2-7|TRBV6-5
TGTGCCAGCAGTTACTCCCAGTCCTACGAGCAGTACTTC
CASSYSQSYEQYF
>-|once|TRBJ1-2|TRBV12-2
TGTGCAAGTCGCTTAGCTGTCTCGGCAGGGGGCAGGAATTATGGCTACACCTTC
CASRLAVSAGGRNYGYTF
>TRBD2|-|TRBJ2-1|TRBV9
TGTGCCAGCAGCGTGTGGACTAGCGGGAGATTAGATGAGCAGTTCTTC
CASSVWTSGRLDEQFF
>-|-|TRBJ1-2|TRBV19
TGTGCCAGTACCCAAACGGGGCGGTGCTATGGCTACACCTTC
CASTQTGRCYGYTF
>-|-|TRBJ1-1|TRBV6-6
TGTGCCAGCACTCTCCTAGGGAACACTGAAGCTTTCTTT
CASTLLGNTEAFF
>-|-|TRBJ2-1|TRBV27
TGTGCCAGCAGGGACTTCTCCTACAATGAGCAGTTCTTC
CASRDFSYNEQFF
>-|-|TRBJ1-1|TRBV4-2
TGTGCCAGCAGCCAAGATCTGGTCGGGGGCTTCACTGAAGCTTTCTTT
CASSQDLVGGFTEAFF
>-|-|TRBJ2-7|TRBV5-1
TGCGCCAGCAGCTTGGGGATTCCGGGGCCCTACGAGCAGTACTTC
CASSLGIPGPYEQYF
>TRBD2|-|TRBJ2-1|TRBV7-3
TGTGCCAGCAGCCTGGGACTAGCGGGCTCCTCCTACAATGAGCAGTTCTTC
CASSLGLAGSSYNEQFF
>TRBD2|-|TRBJ2-1|TRBV7-3
TGTGCCAGCAGCTTAGGGACTAGCGGCTTCAATGAGCAGTTCTTC
CASSLGTSGFNEQFF
>-|-|TRBJ1-1|TRBV28
TGTGCCAGCAGCCCAAGCTCGGCAGGTATGAACACTGAAGCTTTCTTT
CASSPSSAGMNTEAFF
>TRBD1|once|TRBJ1-5|TRBV19
TGTGCCAGTAGTATGGGGACAGGGGGCCCCTGGCCCCAGCATTTT
CASSMGTGGPWPQHF
>-|-|TRBJ1-5|TRBV5-1
TGCGCCAGCAGCAAAACGAGAAAGGCAGGCAATCAGCCCCAGCATTTT
CASSKTRKAGNQPQHF
>-|-|TRBJ1-5|TRBV7-9
TGTGCCAGCAGCTTAGAAGGTCTGGGGGCCCCGGATCAGCCCCAGCATTTT
CASSLEGLGAPDQPQHF
>-|-|TRBJ1-1|TRBV4-1
TGCGCCAGCAGCCAAGATTCGGGACCCAACACTGAAGCTTTCTTT
CASSQDSGPNTEAFF
>TRBD2|-|TRBJ2-3|TRBV7-3
TGTGCCAGCAGCTTAACTAGCGGGAGAGATACGCAGTATTTT
CASSLTSGRDTQYF
>-|-|TRBJ2-7|TRBV7-3
TGTGCCAGCAGCTACGAGCAGTACTTC
CASSYEQYF
>-|-|TRBJ2-1|TRBV6-5
TGTGCCAGCAGTTCGCTTCTAGCGAGCTCCTACAATGAGCAGTTCTTC
CASSSLLASSYNEQFF
>-|-|TRBJ1-1|TRBV30
TGTGCCTGGAAGGGAGGGATCACTGAAGCTTTCTTT
CAWKGGITEAFF
>TRBD2|-|TRBJ2-3|TRBV6-5
TGTGCCAGCAGTTACTCGTCTAGCGGGATCACAGATACGCAGTATTTT
CASSYSSSGITDTQYF
>TRBD1|-|TRBJ2-7|TRBV7-6
TGTGCCAGCAGCCCCGACAGGGGGGGCTCCTACGAGCAGTACTTC
CASSPDRGGSYEQYF
>TRBD1|-|TRBJ2-1|TRBV7-9
TGTGCCAGCAGAGACAGGGCTGGGAATGAGCAGTTCTTC
CASRDRAGNEQFF
>TRBD2|-|TRBJ2-5|TRBV28
TGTGCCAGCAGTTCCCCGTGGGCGGGAGAAGAGACCCAGTACTTC
CASSSPWAGEETQYF
>-|-|TRBJ2-7|TRBV6-5
TGTGCCAGCAGTCCGGACGGGGCCTACGAGCAGTACTTC
CASSPDGAYEQYF
>-|-|TRBJ2-5|TRBV2
TGTGCCAGCAACATAGTAGAGCGCCAAGAGACCCAGTACTTC
CASNIVERQETQYF
>-|-|TRBJ1-6|TRBV7-3
TGTGCCAGCAGCTCCTCTGGCTCCTATAATTCACCCCTCCACTTT
CASSSSGSYNSPLHF
>-|-|TRBJ2-2|TRBV9
TGTGCCAGCAGCTCCCCTGCGCGGACAGAAGACACCGGGGAGCTGTTTTTT
CASSSPARTEDTGELFF